This T cell receptor (beta chain) derives from a study of T-cell memory formation after mild COVID-19. Looking at the study overall: Clusters were largely donor specific. The study, taken as a whole, reports: From day 15 to 85, contracting clones were balanced between CD4 and CD8, whereas later expanders leaned toward CD4+. Some responding clones appeared in pre-infection memory, suggesting cross-reactive memory joined. Second-wave clones peaking on day 37 lacked confirmed SARS-CoV-2 specificity.

Germline loops: CDR1 KGHSH, CDR2 LQKENI. Trimming pared 3 bases from V and 2 bases from J, leaving 14 bases between. The CDR3 contains 15 residues. This clonotype was seen a handful of times. Its antigen is not known. MiXCR was run by TCRdb on the 5' RACE reads, yielding one entry per CDR3 protein. The sample lists 550,000 to 700,000 distinct CDR3 sequences; approximately 19% were seen once. This rearrangement joins TRBV18 to TRBJ2-7; D possibly corresponds to TRBD2 (5 bases). The origin of this receptor is an adult woman who had mild COVID-19 (a few samples of this study predate the infection). Cell type and time point are not known. The sequencing input was PBMCs or a T cell subset sorted from them (not recorded which). CDR3: CASSPFRERTYEQYF. In DNA form, the CDR3 reads TGTGCCAGCTCACCGTTCAGAGAGCGGACCTACGAGCAGTACTTC.